This T cell receptor (beta chain) was obtained from a study of cytomegalovirus exposure and HLA in healthy donors. Study background: Within an early data release were approximately 85 million unique TCRs drawn from HLA-typed donors.

The PCR contained 60 Vbeta and 13 Jbeta primers. This table comes from immunoSEQ multiplex PCR, and its TCRdb copy is limited to in-frame clones, with some not included. This table holds 65,000 to 85,000 clones, roughly 89% found once. Study-wide results and caveats: Testing in vitro showed three CMV-associated chains specific for CMV antigens. Using the classifier, cytomegalovirus status was reportedly diagnosed with high specificity and sensitivity.

A word on this clone: The antigen is unknown.

V dropped 0 bases and J dropped 4 bases, with 13 bases sitting between them. Germline V lookup: CDR1 LGHNA, CDR2 YSLEER. The CDR3 runs to 15 residues. The sequence came from a young woman in good health and CMV-seronegative. The source material was PBMCs. J is TRBJ2-7 and V is TRBV4-3; D not resolved. The DNA for the CDR3 is TGCGCCAGCAGCCAAGAAGCCAGGAACGAGTACGAGCAGTACTTC. Protein: CASSQEARNEYEQYF.